A single sample gave rise to the 21 T cell receptor beta chains below, sequenced in a study of regulatory T cells in long-lasting Graves disease. The authors built TCR beta libraries using iRepertoire HTBI primers and Arm-PCR of CDR3 regions. TCRdb re-analysed the multiplex PCR reads in MiXCR, keeping a single row per CDR3 protein. The repertoire consists of a few hundred thousand distinct CDR3 sequences, with about a sixth occurring once and the leading ten covering 25% to 30%. Time point denoted: newly diagnosed GD, antithyroid drugs for less than 3 months. Following extraction of RNA from PBMCs, that RNA was used to make the TCR library. Separately, the same data were catalogued under a study of T cells in Graves' hyperthyroidism and ophthalmopathy.

Sequenced here: peripheral blood mononuclear cells (PBMCs), sampled at new diagnosis, from a patient treated with antithyroid drugs. All receptors come from a middle-aged man with Graves disease.

With respect to this clonotype: At one of its ends the junction is not consistent with the germline gene, which may arise from a read error. The CDR3 nucleotides read TGTGTCAGCAGCCAAGATCCCGCGGGGGGGGCAGATACGCAGTATTTT. Encoded protein: CVSSQDPAGGADTQYF. The chain carries TRBV4-2 and TRBJ2-3; 9 bases map to TRBD2. This CDR3 has 16 amino acids. Germline lookup yields CDR1 LGHNA and CDR2 YNFKEQ.

The chain uses TRBV20-1 and TRBJ2-5; TRBD2 aligns across 8 bases. V shed 0 bases and J 5 bases; nucleotides not matched to a gene: 11. The CDR3 is made up of 16 amino acids. Germline loops: CDR1 DFQATT, CDR2 SNEGSKA (reference sequence). The CDR3 DNA sequence: TGCAGTGCTAGAGATAGACTAGCGAGGTTTGTGGAGACCCAGTACTTC. This sequence encodes CSARDRLARFVETQYF.

This clonotype was counted ten times or more. The rearrangement joins TRBV5-4 to TRBJ2-3, with TRBD2 matching over 12 bases. Unmatched junction bases numbered 5, after V lost 0 bases and J lost 3 bases. The germline CDR1 and CDR2 sequences are SGHNT and YYREEE (reference sequence). The CDR3 is 17 residues long. CDR3 protein: CASSLALLAGGTDTQYF. For the CDR3, the DNA is TGTGCCAGCAGCTTGGCCCTACTAGCGGGGGGAACAGATACGCAGTATTTT.

This clonotype was counted many times. CDR3 protein: CASSHGTSTDTQYF. The CDR3 nucleotides are TGTGCCAGCAGCCACGGGACTAGCACAGATACGCAGTATTTT. The rearrangement links TRBV3-1 to TRBJ2-3, with D possibly being TRBD2 (6 bases). The CDR3 has 14 amino acids. Germline values: CDR1 LGHDT, CDR2 YNNKEL (reference sequence). Trimming left V 3 bases short and J 0 bases short, with 7 bases between.

The chain links TRBV27 to TRBJ1-4, with unresolved D. Germline V lookup: CDR1 MNHEY, CDR2 SMNVEV (reference sequence). The CDR3 consists of 18 residues. Trimming left V 5 bases short and J 5 bases short, with 24 bases between. CDR3 sequence reads: CASSPRAYLEPKNEKLFF. The CDR3 coding sequence is TGTGCCAGCAGTCCCCGGGCCTATCTTGAGCCAAAAAATGAAAAACTGTTTTTT.

In its sample, this clonotype was seen many times. V gene TRBV20-1 combines with J gene TRBJ1-5; D perhaps matches TRBD1 (6 bases). Germline V CDR1 and CDR2: DFQATT, SNEGSKA (reference sequence). Deletions cut 6 bases from V and 5 bases from J, with 14 bases between. The CDR3 loop spans 13 amino acids. For the CDR3, the DNA is TGCAGTGCCAGGAGGGGGATCGATCAGCCCCAGCATTTT. Its translation: CSARRGIDQPQHF.

On this clonotype: Possible read error: a much larger clone is one base away. The rearrangement joins TRBV6-2 or TRBV6-3 to TRBJ2-1, with 8 positions matching TRBD2. CDR1 is MNHEY and CDR2 is SVGEGT in the germline V gene. The CDR3 extends over 19 amino acids. CDR3 nucleotides: TGTGCCAGCAGTTACGGGTTTTTGGGCGGGAGGACCTCCTACAATGAGCAGTCCTTC. Protein product: CASSYGFLGGRTSYNEQSF.

This clonotype was found many times. This chain joins TRBV28 and TRBJ2-3; 8 positions match TRBD2. V shed 5 bases, J shed 4 bases, and the junction held 8 bases outside the gene matches. Germline V lookup: CDR1 MDHEN, CDR2 SYDVKM. The CDR3 has 15 residues. This CDR3 reads CASSPRGGQADTQYF. The DNA of the CDR3 is TGTGCCAGCAGTCCTCGGGGGGGCCAAGCAGATACGCAGTATTTT. The entire variable domain, with the rest obtained from reference TRBV28 and TRBJ2-3, is as follows: DVKVTQSSRYLVKRTGEKVFLECVQDMDHENMFWYRQDPGLGLRLIYFSYDVKMKEKGDIPEGYSVSREKKERFSLILESASTNQTSMYLCASSPRGGQADTQYFGPGTRLTVL.

This clonotype was recorded many times. This chain links TRBV30 with TRBJ2-1, with 7 bases that match TRBD2. CDR3 length equals 14 residues. The germline V gene has CDR1 GTSNPN and CDR2 SVGIG (reference sequence). The J segment lost 2 bases and the V segment lost 0 bases, leaving 1 base of the junction unmatched. CDR3 bases: TGTGCCTGGAGTGTTGGGGGGGCCTACAATGAGCAGTTCTTC. It translates to CAWSVGGAYNEQFF.

This clonotype was counted only a few times. The rearrangement uses TRBV6-9 and TRBJ2-3, with D uncertain. V lost 3 bases and J 6 bases, leaving 10 bases between the germline ends. CDR1 is MNHGY, CDR2 SVAAGI, per germline. The CDR3 contains 13 residues. For the CDR3, the DNA is TGTGCCAGCAGTTACAACCCGGCGGATACGCAGTATTTT. Its translation is CASSYNPADTQYF.

The CDR3 nucleotides read TGTGCCAGCAGCGTAGGCCCCGGCAGAGGTCTAGGGAACTATGGCTACACCTTC. This translates into CASSVGPGRGLGNYGYTF. The chain recombines TRBV9 with TRBJ1-2, with D hard to call. The germline CDR1 and CDR2 sequences are SGDLS and YYNGEE. The CDR3 length is 18 residues. The V end was cut by 0 bases, the J end by 2 bases, with 20 bases between. Full variable domain (outside the CDR3, taken from reference TRBV9 and TRBJ1-2): DSGVTQTPKHLITATGQRVTLRCSPRSGDLSVYWYQQSLDQGLQFLIQYYNGEERAKGNILERFSAQQFPDLHSELNLSSLELGDSALYFCASSVGPGRGLGNYGYTFGSGTRLTVV.

This chain connects TRBV7-9 to TRBJ1-1; TRBD1 might be the D (6 bases). V was clipped by 2 bases and J by 3 bases, with 10 bases between them. Germline lookup yields CDR1 SEHNR and CDR2 FQNEAQ (reference sequence). The CDR3 is 14 residues long. CDR3 coding DNA: TGTGCCAGCAGCTTAAATACAGGGTACACTGAAGCTTTCTTT. Amino acids: CASSLNTGYTEAFF.

This clonotype has more than one count but fewer than ten. The chain joins TRBV9 to TRBJ2-1; perhaps TRBD1 as D (8 bases). The end of the DNA aligns better with TRBJ2-5, so the J call may be wrong. The CDR3 sequence is 17 residues long. In germline, CDR1 is SGDLS, CDR2 YYNGEE. For the CDR3, the DNA is TGTGCCAGCAGCCCAAGTGGGGGGGCAGGGGGCATCGAGACCCAGTACTTC. Protein product: CASSPSGGAGGIETQYF.

This clonotype has ten or more counts. The V call is TRBV28, the J call TRBJ2-7, with D uncertain. The CDR3 covers 15 residues. CDR1 is MDHEN and CDR2 is SYDVKM in the germline V gene. Trimming removed 5 bases from V and 0 bases from J, with 14 bases in between. This CDR3 reads CASSKYRKSSYEQYF. For the CDR3, the DNA is TGTGCCAGCAGTAAGTACCGGAAGAGCTCCTACGAGCAGTACTTC.

This clonotype was detected only once. The chain carries TRBV28 and TRBJ2-4; no clear D gene. There are 11 residues in the CDR3. Trimming shortened V by 6 bases and J by 8 bases, and 8 bases separated the two germline ends. Germline assignment: CDR1 MDHEN and CDR2 SYDVKM. The CDR3 DNA follows: TGTGCCAGCAGCTCAAGGGACATTCAGTACTTC. Translated: CASSSRDIQYF.

This clonotype has just a few counts. This sequence may be a read error, since a much larger clone differs from it by one base. The V call is TRBV28, the J call TRBJ2-1, with 7 nucleotides matching TRBD2. V lost 4 bases and J lost 10; bases outside the gene matches: 16. CDR1 is MDHEN and CDR2 is SYDVKM in the germline V gene. The CDR3 extends over 16 amino acids. The CDR3 loop reads CASSSSSGLNLYEQFF. In nucleotides, the CDR3 is TGTGCCAGCAGTTCCTCTAGCGGACTTAATTTATACGAGCAGTTCTTC.

This clonotype was found many times. The chain couples TRBV18 to TRBJ2-3, with 7 bases that match TRBD1. TRBJ2-5 matches the DNA end more closely, so the J call is doubtful. There are 13 residues in the CDR3. CDR1 KGHSH and CDR2 LQKENI come from the germline V gene. The CDR3 DNA reads TGTGCCAGCTCACCCGGACAGGATTTAACCCAGTACTTC. Translating gives CASSPGQDLTQYF.

This clonotype was recorded many times. The chain links TRBV2 to TRBJ2-2, with a possible D match to TRBD1 (5 bases). CDR3 length: 14 residues. Germline V gives CDR1 SNHLY, CDR2 FYNNEI. Trimming cost V 7 bases and J 6 bases, with 15 bases left between them. The DNA for the CDR3 is TGTGCCAGCATTTCCGATTCAGGGCCCGGGGAGCTGTTTTTT. Protein sequence: CASISDSGPGELFF.

The V and J genes are TRBV10-3 and TRBJ1-1, with 9 bases aligning to TRBD1. J gave up 6 bases and V 4 bases, and 12 bases lay outside the gene matches. CDR3 length: 16 amino acids. CDR1 and CDR2 from the germline V gene are ENHRY and SYGVKD. CDR3 DNA sequence: TGTGCCATCAGTGGGGGACAGGGAGGAAGAGGCGCTGAAGCTTTCTTT. Translating gives CAISGGQGGRGAEAFF.

Ten or more counts support this clonotype. This chain's CDR3 is CASSLGAPGNTIYF. The CDR3 DNA sequence: TGTGCCAGCAGTCTCGGCGCCCCAGGAAACACCATATATTTT. The chain couples TRBV28 to TRBJ1-3, with unresolved D. Germline V CDR1 and CDR2: MDHEN, SYDVKM. CDR3 length equals 14 residues. V lost 5 bases and J lost 4, with 12 bases in between. Full variable domain (rest looked up from reference TRBV28 and TRBJ1-3): DVKVTQSSRYLVKRTGEKVFLECVQDMDHENMFWYRQDPGLGLRLIYFSYDVKMKEKGDIPEGYSVSREKKERFSLILESASTNQTSMYLCASSLGAPGNTIYFGEGSWLTVV.

Here the CDR3 DNA reads TGTGCCAGCAGCTTCACCGACAATGAGCAGTACTTC. This encodes CASSFTDNEQYF. The rearrangement joins TRBV7-9 to TRBJ2-7; no clear D. Trimming removed 3 bases from V and 7 bases from J, with 10 bases in between. Germline V gives CDR1 SEHNR, CDR2 FQNEAQ (reference sequence). This CDR3 comprises 12 residues.